The clone carrying this T cell receptor beta chain was seen just once. Its antigen is as yet unknown. This entry comes from a study of beta chain features in type 1 diabetes. Regarding the study as a whole: TCRB CDR3 length was moderately but significantly reduced in all four CD4+ subsets of Type 1 diabetes patients. Sequencing the cDNA could make cells with high TCR expression show up more than they should.

Investigators reverse transcribed all isolated RNA, so they sequenced expressed TCRB transcripts. TCRdb's table, derived via immunoSEQ multiplex PCR, lists solely in-frame clones and lacks some. The sample has around 110,000 clones, around 15% seen once. V gave up 1 base and J gave up 4 bases, with 12 bases separating them. The CDR3 spans 15 residues. Per germline, CDR1 LNHDA and CDR2 SQIVND (reference sequence). The clonotype originates from a man under 40 with type 1 diabetes. This chain uses TRBV19 with TRBJ2-3; D gene ambiguous. Sequenced: central memory CD4+ T cells from blood. CDR3: CASSIAVLAPDTQYF. The CDR3 DNA sequence: TGTGCCAGTAGTATAGCAGTCCTGGCCCCAGATACGCAGTATTTT.